This T cell receptor beta chain originates from a study of cytomegalovirus exposure and HLA in healthy donors. Whole-study context: Among 150 million to 200 million T cells, an earlier analysis found 95 million to 140 million unique TCR beta sequences.

The V end lost 2 bases, the J end lost 3 bases, and 14 bases lay between the germline ends. The germline V gene encodes CDR1 SGHRS and CDR2 YFSETQ. The CDR3 extends over 15 amino acids. This clone came up many times. Antigen: not known. Points from the study as a whole: Among the sequence variants, a highly shared cluster was likely an artifact of sequencing.

Researchers ran the PCR with 60 Vbeta and 13 Jbeta primers. Sequencing used immunoSEQ multiplex PCR; TCRdb keeps in-frame clones, though not all of them. The sample includes about 140,000 clones, 80% of them seen just once. This TCR came from a male donor in good health and CMV-seronegative. The V and J genes are TRBV5-1 and TRBJ1-1; possible D gene TRBD1, 6 bases. The sequencing sample was made of PBMCs. The CDR3 region has the DNA TGCGCCAGCAGCTTCCGGGACACCGTACACACTGAAGCTTTCTTT. It translates to CASSFRDTVHTEAFF.